Below are 27 T cell receptor beta chains sequenced from a single sample in a study of T cell responses to AZD1222 COVID-19 vaccine. Generated by immunoSEQ multiplex PCR, the TCRdb table keeps only in-frame clones and is missing some. The sample carries 140,000 to 150,000 clones, around nine tenths recorded once. This specimen was peripheral blood, taken on day 0 of MenACWY control vaccination. These receptors were taken from an adult in good health.

The rearrangement links TRBV19 to TRBJ1-6; D is undetermined. The CDR3 contains 12 residues. V dropped 10 bases and J dropped 7 bases, with 11 bases sitting between them. Germline V gene lookup returns CDR1 LNHDA and CDR2 SQIVND (reference sequence). For the CDR3, the DNA is TGTGCCACCGCCCTTGGGAATTCACCCCTCCACTTT. Its translation: CATALGNSPLHF.

Here the CDR3 DNA reads TGTGCCTGGAGTGCCGGGACTAGCGGCCTCAATGAGCAGTTCTTC. Residues: CAWSAGTSGLNEQFF. The J gene is TRBJ2-1, the V gene TRBV30, with 11 bases that match TRBD2. CDR1 and CDR2 (germline): GTSNPN, SVGIG (reference sequence). This CDR3 contains 15 residues. After removal of 1 base from V and 6 bases from J, the junction contained 5 bases not matched to a gene.

This clone has a single count. The chain combines TRBV3-1 (or the pseudogene TRBV3-2) with TRBJ2-1, with 12 positions matching TRBD2. The CDR3 sequence is 15 residues long. CDR1 and CDR2 from the germline V gene are LGHDT and YNNKEL (reference sequence). The V segment lost 1 base and the J segment 8 bases; nucleotides outside the gene matches: 3. DNA for the CDR3: TGTGCCAGCAGCCAAGTAGCTAGCGGGAGGGATGAGCAGTTCTTC. Translating gives CASSQVASGRDEQFF.

The V gene is TRBV19, the J gene TRBJ2-1; D may be TRBD2 (6 bases). Germline CDR1 reads LNHDA; CDR2 reads SQIVND (reference sequence). V lost 3 bases, J lost 5 bases, and 17 bases lay in between. The CDR3 is made up of 16 amino acids. The CDR3 nucleotides are TGTGCCAGTAGTATCCCCTTCGGGGGAGTGAACAATGAGCAGTTCTTC. Its translation is CASSIPFGGVNNEQFF.

The chain joins TRBV2 to TRBJ1-2, with TRBD1 matching over 7 bases. This CDR3 contains 14 residues. In germline, CDR1 is SNHLY, CDR2 FYNNEI. V was pared by 6 bases and J by 5 bases, with 9 bases of the junction left unmatched. The CDR3 DNA follows: TGTGCCAGCAGGGACAGGACAGGATTTTATGGCTACACCTTC. Its protein product is CASRDRTGFYGYTF.

V gene TRBV27 combines with J gene TRBJ1-1; D ambiguous. The CDR3 consists of 14 residues. The ends were cut back, 1 base at V and 3 bases at J, with 9 bases in the middle. In germline, CDR1 is MNHEY, CDR2 SMNVEV (reference sequence). The CDR3 spells CASSLLSSDTEAFF. As DNA, the CDR3 is TGTGCCAGCAGTTTATTGTCGTCGGACACTGAAGCTTTCTTT.

The CDR3 coding sequence is TGTGCCAGCAGCCAAGCCCCCCTCACCCGGGAGACCCAGTACTTC. Its translation: CASSQAPLTRETQYF. The gene calls are TRBV3-1 (or the pseudogene TRBV3-2) and TRBJ2-5; the D is unclear. The CDR3 length is 15 residues. Per germline, CDR1 LGHDT and CDR2 YNNKEL (reference sequence). V was trimmed by 1 base and J by 5 bases, leaving 14 bases between them.

The V gene is TRBV7-9, the J gene TRBJ1-2, with 12 positions matching TRBD1. V shed 5 bases, J shed 4 bases, and the junction held 8 bases outside the gene matches. CDR3 size: 16 residues. The V gene's germline CDR1 is SEHNR and CDR2 FQNEAQ (reference sequence). The CDR3 DNA is TGTGCCAGCAGCCTCGGGACAGGGGGCGGGGGCTATGGCTACACCTTC. Its translation: CASSLGTGGGGYGYTF.

The genes are TRBV6-5 and TRBJ2-7; the match to TRBD1 covers 7 bases. Germline V gene lookup returns CDR1 MNHEY and CDR2 SVGAGI. With V trimmed by 5 bases and J by 2 bases, 3 bases remained unmatched. This CDR3 has 13 amino acids. The CDR3 DNA sequence: TGTGCCAGCAGTCGGGACAGAACCTACGAGCAGTACTTC. The encoded protein is CASSRDRTYEQYF.

The chain couples TRBV5-4 to TRBJ2-2, with D possibly matching TRBD1 (6 bases). The CDR3 extends over 14 amino acids. Germline-derived CDR1 and CDR2 are SGHNT and YYREEE (reference sequence). The V end was cut by 0 bases, the J end by 8 bases, with 11 bases between. In nucleotides, the CDR3 is TGTGCCAGCAGCTTGGAGGGGGATACAGGGGAGCTGTTTTTT. This sequence encodes CASSLEGDTGELFF.

This clone was seen a handful of times. Other nucleotide sequences from this sample produce the same CDR3. The rearrangement uses TRBV27 and TRBJ1-5; D call uncertain. V lost 5 bases to trimming and J lost 7 bases, with 12 bases between them. CDR3 length: 13 residues. Germline V CDR1 and CDR2: MNHEY, SMNVEV (reference sequence). The CDR3 loop reads CASSPGSGQPQHF. For the CDR3, the DNA is TGTGCCAGCAGTCCCGGATCGGGGCAGCCCCAGCATTTT.

This chain uses TRBV12-3 or TRBV12-4 with TRBJ1-1, with 8 bases that match TRBD1. The CDR3 runs to 13 residues. The ends lost 3 bases at V and 11 bases at J; junction bases unmatched: 8. The CDR3 region is CASSFPPTGDAFF. As DNA, the CDR3 is TGTGCCAGCAGTTTCCCCCCGACAGGGGACGCTTTCTTT.

The genes are TRBV9 and TRBJ2-2; tentative D call: TRBD2 (6 bases). Germline lookup yields CDR1 SGDLS and CDR2 YYNGEE. The CDR3 runs to 14 residues. The V end was cut by 0 bases, the J end by 4 bases, with 7 bases between. The DNA of the CDR3 is TGTGCCAGCAGCGTAGAGGGAGGCACCGGGGAGCTGTTTTTT. Protein product: CASSVEGGTGELFF.

V usage is TRBV6-5 and J usage is TRBJ1-6; TRBD1 aligns across 10 bases. V was clipped by 4 bases and J by 5 bases; unmatched bases: 5. The CDR3 totals 16 residues. The germline V gene encodes CDR1 MNHEY and CDR2 SVGAGI. CDR3 in amino acids: CASSFRTGGNNSPLHF. The CDR3 bases are TGTGCCAGCAGTTTCCGGACAGGGGGGAATAATTCACCCCTCCACTTT.

In nucleotides, the CDR3 is TGCAGCGTTGGGACACCGACCTACGAGCAGTACTTC. Its protein is CSVGTPTYEQYF. The rearrangement uses TRBV29-1 and TRBJ2-7; TRBD1 might be the D (5 bases). Deletions cut 4 bases from V and 2 bases from J, with 9 bases between. CDR1 is SQVTM, CDR2 ANQGSEA, per germline. The CDR3 has 12 amino acids.

The chain recombines TRBV30 with TRBJ2-1; D may correspond to TRBD1 or TRBD2 (5 bases each). V was pared by 3 bases and J by 7 bases, with 19 bases between. This CDR3 contains 15 residues. Per the germline V gene, CDR1 is GTSNPN and CDR2 is SVGIG (reference sequence). CDR3 coding DNA: TGTGCCTGGAGGCTCCGGGACCGAAAGGGGAATGAGCAGTTCTTC. It yields the protein CAWRLRDRKGNEQFF.

The chain uses TRBV19 and TRBJ1-5; D uncertain. Deletions cut 1 base from V and 5 bases from J, with 6 bases between. Germline values: CDR1 LNHDA, CDR2 SQIVND (reference sequence). The CDR3 sequence is 13 residues long. The CDR3 coding sequence is TGTGCCAGTAGTATAGTGGAGGATCAGCCCCAGCATTTT. It specifies CASSIVEDQPQHF.

The V and J genes are TRBV11-1 and TRBJ2-1; the D gene is possibly TRBD2 (5 bases). V was shortened by 1 base and J by 4 bases, with 5 bases between the two germline ends. Germline V gene data show CDR1 as SGHAT and CDR2 as FQDESV (reference sequence). The CDR3 contains 13 residues. The CDR3 here is CASSLGGYNEQFF. The DNA of the CDR3 is TGTGCCAGCAGCTTAGGCGGGTACAATGAGCAGTTCTTC.

About this clone: The junction differs from germline at one of its ends, possibly a read error. V is TRBV27 and J is TRBJ1-4; D gene unclear. The CDR3 spans 20 residues. Germline assignment: CDR1 MNHEY and CDR2 SMNVEV (reference sequence). CDR3 residues: CASRFLRNGRRSGTNEKLFF. The CDR3 DNA follows: TGTGCCAGCCGTTTCCTGAGGAACGGAAGGCGGTCGGGAACTAATGAAAAACTGTTTTTT.

This clone has more than one count but fewer than ten. The genes are TRBV30 and TRBJ1-6; TRBD1 matches at 9 bases. Germline V gene sequence: CDR1 GTSNPN, CDR2 SVGIG (reference sequence). Trimming removed 4 bases from V and 8 bases from J; junction bases left unmatched: 12. This CDR3 contains 16 residues. CDR3 in DNA: TGTGCCTGGAAGACCGGGACAGGGTGGGATTATTCACCCCTCCACTTT. Residues: CAWKTGTGWDYSPLHF.

V is TRBV6-1 and J is TRBJ1-2; D is unresolved. With 1 base removed from V and 6 bases from J, the gap between germline ends came to 21 bases. The germline V gene has CDR1 MNHNS and CDR2 SASEGT. The CDR3 extends over 17 amino acids. The DNA for the CDR3 is TGTGCCAGCAGTGAAGGGGCAGTTCCTACCCCTTTTAATGGCTACACCTTC. Translation: CASSEGAVPTPFNGYTF.

The J gene is TRBJ1-5, the V gene TRBV6-4; a possible D gene is TRBD1 (6 bases). CDR1 is MRHNA and CDR2 is SNTAGT in the germline V gene. The ends were cut back, 3 bases at V and 2 bases at J, with 8 bases in the middle. CDR3 size: 14 residues. CDR3 region: CASSEQGGNQPQHF. In DNA form, the CDR3 reads TGTGCCAGCAGTGAACAGGGTGGCAATCAGCCCCAGCATTTT.

The chain combines TRBV11-3 with TRBJ2-1, with a weak D call TRBD2 (6 bases). V shed 1 base and J shed 6 bases, with 7 bases lying between them. CDR3 size: 13 residues. Germline CDR1 and CDR2: SGHNT and YENEEA. The CDR3 here is CASSLGGANEQFF. CDR3 coding DNA: TGTGCCAGCAGCTTAGGCGGGGCCAATGAGCAGTTCTTC.

The chain joins TRBV6-6 to TRBJ2-7; no reliable D call. The germline CDR1 and CDR2 sequences are MNHNY and SVGAGI (reference sequence). Trimming shortened V by 5 bases and J by 2 bases, and 10 bases separated the two germline ends. The CDR3 is made up of 13 amino acids. In DNA form, the CDR3 reads TGTGCCAGCAGTCTCTCTAAAACCTACGAGCAGTACTTC. Amino acids: CASSLSKTYEQYF.

The rearrangement uses TRBV30 and TRBJ1-2, with unresolved D. This CDR3 region has 13 residues. From germline, CDR1 is GTSNPN and CDR2 SVGIG (reference sequence). Trimming stripped 3 bases from V and 2 bases from J, with 10 bases between. CDR3 in amino acids: CAWRAADNYGYTF. CDR3 sequence (DNA): TGTGCCTGGAGAGCCGCTGACAACTATGGCTACACCTTC.

J is TRBJ2-7 and V is TRBV6-5, with a possible D match to TRBD2 (6 bases). In germline, CDR1 is MNHEY, CDR2 SVGAGI. The CDR3 covers 11 residues. The ends were cut back, 5 bases at V and 7 bases at J, with 9 bases in the middle. CDR3 sequence (DNA): TGTGCCAGCAGTCACGGGGGTGAGCAGTACTTC. Translated, it gives CASSHGGEQYF.

This clone showed up just a few times. The chain couples TRBV30 to TRBJ2-5; D remains ambiguous. The CDR3 is 14 amino acids. Trimming pared 0 bases from V and 5 bases from J, leaving 13 bases between. CDR1 GTSNPN and CDR2 SVGIG come from the germline V gene (reference sequence). The CDR3 protein is CAWSVSANGETQYF. The DNA of the CDR3 is TGTGCCTGGAGTGTATCGGCAAACGGGGAGACCCAGTACTTC.